The sequence of this T cell receptor (beta chain) was determined in a study of shared clonotypes between healthy human individuals. Study-wide context: There were three CD4 naive, three CD4 memory, two CD8 naive and one CD8 memory plates per donor. Findings and caveats of the study: Incomplete sequencing of sorted subsets was indicated by rarefaction despite large depth. When naive CD4 clonotypes were compared across a handful of donors, around 4.6% were shared.

As to this clone: The target antigen is unknown.

The germline V gene has CDR1 SGHNT and CDR2 YYREEE (reference sequence). The V and J ends lost 1 base and 8 bases respectively, with 7 bases between them. This CDR3 has 13 residues. Some clones are missing from TCRdb's copy, which holds only in-frame ones; the method was immunoSEQ multiplex PCR. The data show about 1.5 million clones, with approximately 98% seen just once and around 0.45% held by the top ten. CD4+ cell separation produced CD45RA+ naive and CD45RA-negative memory subsets. The sample was naive CD4+ T cells sorted from blood. Subset here: CD45RA+ positively selected. This TCR was recovered from a man in his thirties or forties in good health. The chain combines TRBV5-4 with TRBJ2-6; D might be TRBD1 or TRBD2, each matching 5 bases. The DNA of the CDR3 is TGTGCCAGCAGCTTGTGGGACCCCAACGTCCTGACTTTC. Translated: CASSLWDPNVLTF.